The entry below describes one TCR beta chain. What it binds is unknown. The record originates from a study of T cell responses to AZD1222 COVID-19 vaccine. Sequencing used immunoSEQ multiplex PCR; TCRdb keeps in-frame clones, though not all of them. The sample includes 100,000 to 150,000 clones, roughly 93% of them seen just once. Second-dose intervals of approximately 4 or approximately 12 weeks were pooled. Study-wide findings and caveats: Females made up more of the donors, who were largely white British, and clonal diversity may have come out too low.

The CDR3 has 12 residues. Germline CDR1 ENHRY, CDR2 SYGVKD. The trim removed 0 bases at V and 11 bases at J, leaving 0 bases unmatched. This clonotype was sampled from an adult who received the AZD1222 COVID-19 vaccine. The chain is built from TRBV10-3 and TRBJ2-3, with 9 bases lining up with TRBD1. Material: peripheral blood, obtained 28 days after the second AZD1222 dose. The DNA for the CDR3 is TGTGCCATCAGTGAGTCGACAGGGGGGCAGTATTTT. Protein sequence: CAISESTGGQYF.